The 11 T cell receptor beta chains below were found in one sample sequenced in a study of graft-versus-host responses after intestinal transplantation. Their antigens are not known. Clones were sequenced by immunoSEQ multiplex PCR, and TCRdb holds only the in-frame ones, with some missing. The data show around 50,000 clones, with less than 85% seen just once and roughly 0.45% held by the top ten. This specimen consisted of unstimulated CD4+ T cells sorted from spleen or lymph node cells, obtained before transplant. The receptors were gathered from a human donor who was the organ donor for an intestinal transplant.

CDR3 loop: CASTPRTGISSYEQYF. The CDR3 DNA sequence: TGTGCCAGTACCCCCAGGACAGGGATTAGTTCCTACGAGCAGTACTTC. The gene calls are TRBV19 and TRBJ2-7, with TRBD1 matching 8 bases. CDR1 is LNHDA, CDR2 SQIVND, per germline (reference sequence). With V trimmed by 7 bases and J by 1 base, 12 bases remained unmatched. The CDR3 runs 16 residues.

The J gene is TRBJ2-1, the V gene TRBV7-9; either TRBD1 or TRBD2 may fit D (6 bases each). CDR1 is SEHNR and CDR2 is FQNEAQ in the germline V gene (reference sequence). The CDR3 is 18 amino acids. V was shortened by 4 bases and J by 4 bases, with 23 bases between the two germline ends. The CDR3 DNA reads as TGTGCCAGCAGCTCTTATTGGGGCGGGACAAGAGGGTACAATGAGCAGTTCTTC. Translating it yields CASSSYWGGTRGYNEQFF.

The chain recombines TRBV18 with TRBJ2-2; no reliable D call. Trimming shortened V by 2 bases and J by 6 bases, and 7 bases separated the two germline ends. Germline CDR1 and CDR2: KGHSH and LQKENI. The CDR3 spans 13 residues. This CDR3 is CASSPNKAGELFF. In DNA, the CDR3 is TGTGCCAGCTCACCAAACAAGGCCGGGGAGCTGTTTTTT.

CDR3 nucleotide sequence: TGTGCCAGCAGCCGGGGACAGGCGGGGGATACGCAGTATTTT. The encoded protein is CASSRGQAGDTQYF. The chain joins TRBV11-2 to TRBJ2-3, with 8 bases that match TRBD1. V shed 5 bases, J shed 6 bases, and the junction held 7 bases outside the gene matches. Germline assignment: CDR1 SGHAT and CDR2 FQNNGV. The CDR3 is 14 residues long.

The gene calls are TRBV7-8 and TRBJ1-1; tentatively, D is TRBD1 (6 bases). The CDR3 loop spans 14 amino acids. V was cut by 5 bases and J by 0 bases, with 10 bases left in between. Per germline, CDR1 SGHVS and CDR2 FQNEAQ. The CDR3 region is CASSLGGLNTEAFF. CDR3 nucleotide sequence: TGTGCCAGCAGCCTGGGGGGCCTGAACACTGAAGCTTTCTTT.

V is TRBV2 and J is TRBJ2-7, with D perhaps matching TRBD1 (6 bases). CDR3 length equals 13 residues. Trimming pared 5 bases from V and 2 bases from J, leaving 10 bases between. CDR1 is SNHLY and CDR2 is FYNNEI in the germline V gene. The CDR3 nucleotides read TGTGCCAGCAGTCAAGGACAGACCTACGAGCAGTACTTC. Encoded protein: CASSQGQTYEQYF.

CDR3 sequence (DNA): TGTGCCAGCAGCTTCCAGGGTCAACTAGCCAAAAACATTCAGTACTTC. This encodes CASSFQGQLAKNIQYF. This chain links TRBV5-8 with TRBJ2-4; tentatively, D is TRBD1 (5 bases). Germline V gives CDR1 SGHTS, CDR2 YDEGEE. The length of the CDR3 is 16 residues. V lost 2 bases to trimming and J lost 0 bases, with 12 bases between them. The full variable domain, with the rest looked up from reference TRBV5-8 and TRBJ2-4, is EAGVTQSPTHLIKTRGQQATLRCSPISGHTSVYWYQQALGLGLQFLLWYDEGEERNRGNFPPRFSGRQFPNYSSELNVNALELEDSALYLCASSFQGQLAKNIQYFGAGTRLSVL.

This clone was counted a few times. V and J are TRBV4-3 and TRBJ2-5; D possibly corresponds to TRBD1 (7 bases). In germline, CDR1 is LGHNA, CDR2 YSLEER. CDR3 size: 17 residues. Trimming took off 1 base at V and 5 bases at J, with 20 bases between the two ends. CDR3 nucleotide sequence: TGCGCCAGCAGCCAAGGAGGTCGAGGGGGCCGGGGGGAGACCCAGTACTTC. This gives the protein CASSQGGRGGRGETQYF.

The V call is TRBV6-5, the J call TRBJ2-7, with a tentative D call TRBD1 (6 bases). Germline CDR1 MNHEY, CDR2 SVGAGI. The CDR3 runs 14 residues. The V gene lost 0 bases and the J gene lost 3 bases, with 9 bases spanning the gap. The CDR3 DNA reads as TGTGCCAGCAGTTACTCTGACAGGAGCTACGAGCAGTACTTC. As protein: CASSYSDRSYEQYF.

The CDR3 DNA follows: TGTGCCAGCAAGTCAAAAAGACGGGACTGGGATGAAAAACTGTTTTTT. Translating gives CASKSKRRDWDEKLFF. This chain uses TRBV6-9 with TRBJ1-4; tentatively, D is TRBD1 (5 bases). The CDR3 extends over 16 amino acids. From germline, CDR1 is MNHGY and CDR2 SVAAGI. V dropped 7 bases and J dropped 6 bases, with 21 bases sitting between them.

This chain connects TRBV30 to TRBJ1-3; a possible D gene is TRBD1 (5 bases). The ends were cut back, 1 base at V and 0 bases at J, with 10 bases in the middle. This CDR3 contains 15 residues. Germline loops: CDR1 GTSNPN, CDR2 SVGIG (reference sequence). CDR3 DNA: TGTGCCTGGAGTGCCGGGGCGATCTCTGGAAACACCATATATTTT. It specifies CAWSAGAISGNTIYF.